The next 16 T cell receptor beta chains were all read from a single sample in a study of shared clonotypes between healthy human individuals. TCRdb keeps only in-frame clones here, not all; method: immunoSEQ multiplex PCR. Here the sample spans some 790,000 clones, 72% being singletons. The sample taken for sequencing was memory CD4+ T cells sorted from blood. Subset described: CD45RA-negative fraction. These receptors all come from a woman under 40 in good health.

V and J are TRBV13 and TRBJ2-5, with D possibly being TRBD2 (6 bases). The CDR3 consists of 13 residues. The germline gives CDR1 PRHDT, CDR2 FYEKMQ (reference sequence). V was shortened by 5 bases and J by 1 base, with 8 bases between the two germline ends. The CDR3 protein is CASSPGGQETQYF. The CDR3 DNA is TGTGCCAGCAGCCCCGGGGGCCAAGAGACCCAGTACTTC.

Only one count was recorded for this clone. This chain joins TRBV27 and TRBJ2-3; D uncertain. Germline CDR1 reads MNHEY; CDR2 reads SMNVEV (reference sequence). The V end was cut by 1 base, the J end by 5 bases, with 10 bases between. CDR3 size: 14 residues. The CDR3 region has the DNA TGTGCCAGCAGTTTATACTTCTCCCTAGATACGCAGTATTTT. Protein product: CASSLYFSLDTQYF.

The V and J genes are TRBV5-1 and TRBJ2-7; D is perhaps TRBD1 (6 bases). From germline, CDR1 is SGHRS and CDR2 YFSETQ. The CDR3 length is 15 residues. The V end lost 0 bases, the J end lost 6 bases, and 16 bases lay between the germline ends. The CDR3 region is CASSLGWGRLLEQYF. DNA of the CDR3: TGCGCCAGCAGCTTGGGGTGGGGGCGACTTCTCGAGCAGTACTTC.

The chain links TRBV7-3 to TRBJ2-1, with a possible D match to TRBD2 (7 bases). The CDR3 loop spans 16 amino acids. V was clipped by 5 bases and J by 7 bases, with 21 bases between them. CDR1 and CDR2 from the germline V gene are SGHTA and FQGTGA. CDR3: CASSPEGGRGKNEQFF. The CDR3, as DNA: TGTGCCAGCAGCCCCGAAGGGGGGAGGGGGAAAAATGAGCAGTTCTTC. Supplemented by reference TRBV7-3 and TRBJ2-1, the full variable domain reads GAGVSQTPSNKVTEKGKYVELRCDPISGHTALYWYRQSLGQGPEFLIYFQGTGAADDSGLPNDRFFAVRPEGSVSTLKIQRTERGDSAVYLCASSPEGGRGKNEQFFGPGTRLTVL.

This clone has more than one count but fewer than ten. The J gene is TRBJ2-7, the V gene TRBV11-1, with 8 nucleotides matching TRBD2. The V segment lost 3 bases and the J segment 5 bases; nucleotides outside the gene matches: 12. The CDR3 is 16 amino acids. In germline, CDR1 is SGHAT, CDR2 FQDESV (reference sequence). CDR3 in DNA: TGTGCCAGCAGCTTTGACTTAGCGGGATCCCGCCACGAGCAGTACTTC. It encodes CASSFDLAGSRHEQYF.

Concerning this clone: With a much larger clone just one base away, this may be a read error. The rearrangement uses TRBV2 and TRBJ1-2; 7 bases are shared with TRBD1. This CDR3 comprises 12 residues. In germline, CDR1 is SNHLY, CDR2 FYNNEI. V lost 6 bases and J lost 2; bases outside the gene matches: 0. CDR3 sequence reads: CASRGQNYGYTF. CDR3 DNA sequence: TGTGCCAGCAGGGGACAGAACTATGGCTACACCTTC. The variable domain in full, completed from reference TRBV2 and TRBJ1-2, reads EPEVTQTPSHQVTQMGQEVILRCVPISNHLYFYWYRQILGQKVEFLVSFYNNEISEKSEIFDDQFSVERPDGSNFTLKIRSTKLEDSAMYFCASRGQNYGYTFGSGTRLTVV.

This chain connects TRBV4-1 to TRBJ2-7, with D unclear. V lost 0 bases, J lost 0 bases, and 9 bases lay in between. This CDR3 comprises 15 residues. Germline-derived CDR1 and CDR2 are MGHRA and YSYEKL. The DNA for the CDR3 is TGCGCCAGCAGCCAAGAGTCAGATTACTCCTACGAGCAGTACTTC. Its protein is CASSQESDYSYEQYF.

This clone was detected only once. The chain uses TRBV18 and TRBJ1-4; tentatively, D is TRBD1 (5 bases). Deletions cut 3 bases from V and 11 bases from J, with 13 bases between. The CDR3 runs 13 residues. Germline V lookup: CDR1 KGHSH, CDR2 LQKENI. The CDR3 sequence: CASSPGRSGKLFF. The CDR3 DNA follows: TGTGCCAGCTCACCGGGACGCTCGGGGAAACTGTTTTTT. The variable domain in full, with the rest retrieved from reference TRBV18 and TRBJ1-4, is NAGVMQNPRHLVRRRGQEARLRCSPMKGHSHVYWYRQLPEEGLKFMVYLQKENIIDESGMPKERFSAEFPKEGPSILRIQQVVRGDSAAYFCASSPGRSGKLFFGSGTQLSVL.

This chain uses TRBV30 with TRBJ2-2; 8 bases agree with TRBD2. Germline V CDR1 and CDR2: GTSNPN, SVGIG (reference sequence). V lost 5 bases and J lost 5; bases outside the gene matches: 10. The CDR3 totals 15 residues. CDR3: CAWRVAGGVTGELFF. DNA for the CDR3: TGTGCCTGGCGCGTGGCGGGAGGAGTTACCGGGGAGCTGTTTTTT.

The genes are TRBV5-1 and TRBJ1-1; a weak D match, TRBD1 (5 bases). V lost 0 bases to trimming and J lost 3 bases, with 12 bases between them. CDR3 length: 15 residues. CDR1 and CDR2 from the germline V gene are SGHRS and YFSETQ. CDR3 sequence: CASSLAGPFDTEAFF. The CDR3 bases are TGCGCCAGCAGCTTGGCAGGGCCGTTTGACACTGAAGCTTTCTTT.

The rearrangement joins TRBV11-2 to TRBJ1-3; D call uncertain. CDR3 length: 15 amino acids. Germline V gives CDR1 SGHAT, CDR2 FQNNGV. Trimming took off 2 bases at V and 0 bases at J, with 8 bases between the two ends. The CDR3 sequence: CASSLTSISGNTIYF. For the CDR3, the DNA is TGTGCCAGCAGCTTAACCTCGATCTCTGGAAACACCATATATTTT.

The chain carries TRBV25-1 and TRBJ2-3, with D possibly being TRBD1 or TRBD2 (5 bases each). Per germline, CDR1 MGHDK and CDR2 SYGVNS. Between the trimmed V and J ends, which lost 10 bases and 2 bases, there was a span of 16 bases. There are 14 residues in the CDR3. This chain's CDR3 is CATGTPTSTDTQYF. CDR3 nucleotides: TGTGCCACCGGGACCCCTACATCCACAGATACGCAGTATTTT.

This chain uses TRBV19 with TRBJ2-2; 8 nucleotides line up with TRBD1. CDR1 and CDR2 from the germline V gene are LNHDA and SQIVND (reference sequence). The J segment lost 4 bases and the V segment lost 3 bases, leaving 1 base of the junction unmatched. The length of the CDR3 is 14 residues. Here the CDR3 DNA reads TGTGCCAGTAGTATGGACAGGGCCACCGGGGAGCTGTTTTTT. Translated: CASSMDRATGELFF.

This chain uses TRBV11-2 with TRBJ2-3; 12 nucleotides agree with TRBD2. Germline CDR1 is SGHAT and CDR2 is FQNNGV. The length of the CDR3 is 15 residues. Losses at the gene ends were 5 bases for V and 9 bases for J; bases not matched to a gene: 9. The CDR3 protein is CASSIGTSGWTTQYF. The CDR3 DNA reads as TGTGCCAGCAGCATCGGGACTAGCGGGTGGACCACGCAGTATTTT. Filled out from reference TRBV11-2 and TRBJ2-3, the complete variable domain reads EAGVAQSPRYKIIEKRQSVAFWCNPISGHATLYWYQQILGQGPKLLIQFQNNGVVDDSQLPKDRFSAERLKGVDSTLKIQPAKLEDSAVYLCASSIGTSGWTTQYFGPGTRLTVL.

This clone was recorded at least ten times. CDR3 DNA sequence: TGTGCCAGCAGCTTGGACAAGAACACTGAAGCTTTCTTT. Protein: CASSLDKNTEAFF. The genes are TRBV7-6 and TRBJ1-1; a weak D match, TRBD1 (5 bases). Germline CDR1 and CDR2: SGHVS and FNYEAQ. The CDR3 contains 13 residues. V was trimmed by 3 bases and J by 1 base, leaving 6 bases between them.

This clone was counted once. This chain links TRBV5-1 with TRBJ2-3, with D uncertain. CDR1 and CDR2 from the germline V gene are SGHRS and YFSETQ. The germline V and J ends were trimmed by 4 bases and 1 base, with 13 bases remaining between them. The CDR3 runs 15 residues. DNA for the CDR3: TGCGCCAGCAGCCTCCAGGCCTCGGGCACAGATACGCAGTATTTT. Translation gives CASSLQASGTDTQYF.